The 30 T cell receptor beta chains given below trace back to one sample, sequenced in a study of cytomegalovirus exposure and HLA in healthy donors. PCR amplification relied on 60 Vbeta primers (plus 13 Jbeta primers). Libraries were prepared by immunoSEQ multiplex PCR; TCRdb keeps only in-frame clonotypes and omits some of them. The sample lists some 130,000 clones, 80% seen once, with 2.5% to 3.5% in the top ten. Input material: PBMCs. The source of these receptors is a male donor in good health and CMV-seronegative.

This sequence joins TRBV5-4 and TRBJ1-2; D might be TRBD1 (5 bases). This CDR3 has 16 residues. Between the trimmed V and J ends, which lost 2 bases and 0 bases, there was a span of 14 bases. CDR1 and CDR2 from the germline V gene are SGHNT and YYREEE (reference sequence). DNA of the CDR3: TGTGCCAGCAGCTTAGGTAGGGGAATGCCTAACTATGGCTACACCTTC. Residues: CASSLGRGMPNYGYTF.

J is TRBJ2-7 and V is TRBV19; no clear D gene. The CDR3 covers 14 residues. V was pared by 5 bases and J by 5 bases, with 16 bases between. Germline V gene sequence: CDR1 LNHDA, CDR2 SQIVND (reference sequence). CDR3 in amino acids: CASSWRGMTDEQYF. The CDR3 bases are TGTGCCAGTAGTTGGAGAGGAATGACCGACGAGCAGTACTTC.

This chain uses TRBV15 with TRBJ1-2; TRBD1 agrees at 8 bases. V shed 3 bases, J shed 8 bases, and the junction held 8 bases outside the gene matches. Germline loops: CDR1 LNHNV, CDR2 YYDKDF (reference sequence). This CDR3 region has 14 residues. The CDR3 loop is CATSSWDRRDGYTF. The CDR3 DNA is TGTGCCACCAGCAGCTGGGACAGGAGGGACGGCTACACCTTC.

The CDR3, as DNA: TGTGCCAGCAGAGAACAGGGTAGGGCAGATACGCAGTATTTT. As protein: CASREQGRADTQYF. The V call is TRBV25-1, the J call TRBJ2-3; D possibly corresponds to TRBD1 (6 bases). Germline V gene sequence: CDR1 MGHDK, CDR2 SYGVNS. CDR3 length: 14 residues. With 6 bases removed from V and 4 bases from J, the gap between germline ends came to 14 bases.

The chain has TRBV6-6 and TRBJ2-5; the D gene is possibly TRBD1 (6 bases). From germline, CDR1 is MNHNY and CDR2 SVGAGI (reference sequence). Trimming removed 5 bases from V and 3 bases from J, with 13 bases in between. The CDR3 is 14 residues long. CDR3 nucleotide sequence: TGTGCCAGCAGTAACCGGGACACTAAAGAGACCCAGTACTTC. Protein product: CASSNRDTKETQYF.

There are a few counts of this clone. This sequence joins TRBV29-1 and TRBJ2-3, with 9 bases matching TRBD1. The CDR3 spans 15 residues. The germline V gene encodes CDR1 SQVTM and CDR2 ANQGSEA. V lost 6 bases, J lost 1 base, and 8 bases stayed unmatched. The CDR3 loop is CSVRGTGKGTDTQYF. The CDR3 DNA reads TGCAGCGTAAGAGGGACAGGGAAAGGCACAGATACGCAGTATTTT.

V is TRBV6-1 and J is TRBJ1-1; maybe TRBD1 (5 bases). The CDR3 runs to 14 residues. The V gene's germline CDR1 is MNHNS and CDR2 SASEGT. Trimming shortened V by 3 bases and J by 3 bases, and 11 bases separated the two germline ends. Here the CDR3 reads CASSEAAGYTEAFF. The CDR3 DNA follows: TGTGCCAGCAGTGAGGCGGCAGGGTACACTGAAGCTTTCTTT.

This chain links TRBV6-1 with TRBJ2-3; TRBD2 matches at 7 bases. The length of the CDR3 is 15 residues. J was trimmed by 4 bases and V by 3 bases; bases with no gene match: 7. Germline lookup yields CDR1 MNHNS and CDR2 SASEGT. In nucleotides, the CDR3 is TGTGCCAGCAGTGATGGGACGGGGGGTCCAGATACGCAGTATTTT. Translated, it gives CASSDGTGGPDTQYF.

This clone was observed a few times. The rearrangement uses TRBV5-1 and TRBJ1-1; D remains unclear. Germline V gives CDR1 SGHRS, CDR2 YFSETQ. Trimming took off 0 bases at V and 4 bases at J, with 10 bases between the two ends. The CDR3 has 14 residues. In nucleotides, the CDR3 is TGCGCCAGCAGCTTGGAGGTGTCGGGCACTGAAGCTTTCTTT. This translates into CASSLEVSGTEAFF.

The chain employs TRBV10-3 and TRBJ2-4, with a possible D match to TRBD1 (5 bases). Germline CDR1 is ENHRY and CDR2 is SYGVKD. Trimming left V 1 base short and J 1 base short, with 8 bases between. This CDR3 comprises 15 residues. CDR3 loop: CAISELKGAKNIQYF. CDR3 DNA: TGTGCCATCAGTGAGTTAAAGGGGGCCAAAAACATTCAGTACTTC.

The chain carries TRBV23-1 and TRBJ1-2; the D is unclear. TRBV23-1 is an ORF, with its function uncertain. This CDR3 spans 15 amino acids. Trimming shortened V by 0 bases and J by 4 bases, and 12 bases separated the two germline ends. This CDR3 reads CASSQSNPWSYGYTF. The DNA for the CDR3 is TGCGCCAGCAGTCAATCGAACCCCTGGAGCTATGGCTACACCTTC.

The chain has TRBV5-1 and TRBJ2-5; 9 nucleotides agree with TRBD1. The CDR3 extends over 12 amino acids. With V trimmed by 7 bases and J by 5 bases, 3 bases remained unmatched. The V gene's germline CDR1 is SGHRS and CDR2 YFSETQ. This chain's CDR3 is CASGTGWETQYF. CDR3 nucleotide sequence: TGCGCCAGCGGGACAGGGTGGGAGACCCAGTACTTC.

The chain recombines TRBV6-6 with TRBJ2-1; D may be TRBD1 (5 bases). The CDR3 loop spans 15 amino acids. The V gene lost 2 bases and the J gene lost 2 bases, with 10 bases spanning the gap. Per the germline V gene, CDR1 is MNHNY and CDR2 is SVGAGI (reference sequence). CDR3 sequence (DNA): TGTGCCAGCAGTTACGGCGACAGTCCCTACAATGAGCAGTTCTTC. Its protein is CASSYGDSPYNEQFF.

In DNA form, the CDR3 reads TGTGCCAGCAGCGGGACAGGGGGCAGAGAGACCCAGTACTTC. Its protein is CASSGTGGRETQYF. The V gene is TRBV9, the J gene TRBJ2-5, with TRBD1 identical over 11 bases. Trimming cost V 3 bases and J 4 bases; bases outside gene matches: 2. This CDR3 spans 14 amino acids. Looked up from germline, CDR1 is SGDLS and CDR2 is YYNGEE. The full variable domain, in which reference TRBV9 and TRBJ2-5 provide the parts outside the CDR3, is DSGVTQTPKHLITATGQRVTLRCSPRSGDLSVYWYQQSLDQGLQFLIQYYNGEERAKGNILERFSAQQFPDLHSELNLSSLELGDSALYFCASSGTGGRETQYFGPGTRLLVL.

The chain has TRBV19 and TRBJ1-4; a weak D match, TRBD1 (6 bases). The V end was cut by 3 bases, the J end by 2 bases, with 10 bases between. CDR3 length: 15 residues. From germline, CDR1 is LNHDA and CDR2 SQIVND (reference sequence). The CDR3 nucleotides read TGTGCCAGTAGTATCACAGGGACCACTAATGAAAAACTGTTTTTT. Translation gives CASSITGTTNEKLFF.

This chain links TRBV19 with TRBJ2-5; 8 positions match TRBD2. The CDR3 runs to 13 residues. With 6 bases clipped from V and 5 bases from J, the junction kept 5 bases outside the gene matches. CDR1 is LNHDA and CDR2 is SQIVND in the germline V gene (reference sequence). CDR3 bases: TGTGCCAGTAGCGTCGGGGGGGCGGAGACCCAGTACTTC. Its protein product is CASSVGGAETQYF.

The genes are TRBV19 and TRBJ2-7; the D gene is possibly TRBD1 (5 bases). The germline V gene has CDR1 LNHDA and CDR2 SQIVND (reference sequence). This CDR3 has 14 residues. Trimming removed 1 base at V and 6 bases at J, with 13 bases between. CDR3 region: CASSIGGNAAEQYF. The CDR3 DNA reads TGTGCCAGTAGTATAGGGGGCAATGCTGCCGAGCAGTACTTC.

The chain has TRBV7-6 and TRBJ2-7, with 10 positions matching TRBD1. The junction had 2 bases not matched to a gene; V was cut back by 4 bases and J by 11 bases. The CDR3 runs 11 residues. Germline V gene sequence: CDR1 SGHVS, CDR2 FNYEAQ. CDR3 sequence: CASSSGQGEYF. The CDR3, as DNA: TGTGCCAGCAGCTCAGGACAGGGGGAGTACTTC.

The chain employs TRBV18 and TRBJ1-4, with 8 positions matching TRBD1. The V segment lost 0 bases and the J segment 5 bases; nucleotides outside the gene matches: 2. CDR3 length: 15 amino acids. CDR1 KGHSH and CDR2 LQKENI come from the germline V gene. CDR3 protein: CASSPPTGGNEKLFF. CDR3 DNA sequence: TGTGCCAGCTCACCACCAACAGGGGGAAATGAAAAACTGTTTTTT.

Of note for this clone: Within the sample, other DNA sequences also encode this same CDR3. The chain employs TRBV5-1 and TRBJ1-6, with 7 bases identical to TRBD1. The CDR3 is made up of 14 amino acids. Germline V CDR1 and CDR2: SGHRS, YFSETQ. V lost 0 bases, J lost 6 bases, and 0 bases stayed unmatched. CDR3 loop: CASSLGQGNSPLHF. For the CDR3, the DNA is TGCGCCAGCAGCTTGGGACAGGGTAATTCACCCCTCCACTTT. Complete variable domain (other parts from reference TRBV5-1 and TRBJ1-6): KAGVTQTPRYLIKTRGQQVTLSCSPISGHRSVSWYQQTPGQGLQFLFEYFSETQRNKGNFPGRFSGRQFSNSRSEMNVSTLELGDSALYLCASSLGQGNSPLHFGNGTRLTVT.

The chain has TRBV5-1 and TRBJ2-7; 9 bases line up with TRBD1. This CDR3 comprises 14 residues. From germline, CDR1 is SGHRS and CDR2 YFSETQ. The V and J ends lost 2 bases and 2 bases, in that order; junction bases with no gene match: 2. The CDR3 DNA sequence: TGCGCCAGCAGCTTTACAGGGGGCCCCTACGAGCAGTACTTC. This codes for CASSFTGGPYEQYF.

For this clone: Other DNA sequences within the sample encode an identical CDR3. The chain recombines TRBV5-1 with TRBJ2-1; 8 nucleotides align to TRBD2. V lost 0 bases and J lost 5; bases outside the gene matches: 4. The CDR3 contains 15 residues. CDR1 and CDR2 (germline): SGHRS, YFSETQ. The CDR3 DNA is TGCGCCAGCAGCTTGGTGCGGGGGGCGCACAATGAGCAGTTCTTC. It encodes CASSLVRGAHNEQFF. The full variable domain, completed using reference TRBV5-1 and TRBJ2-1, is KAGVTQTPRYLIKTRGQQVTLSCSPISGHRSVSWYQQTPGQGLQFLFEYFSETQRNKGNFPGRFSGRQFSNSRSEMNVSTLELGDSALYLCASSLVRGAHNEQFFGPGTRLTVL.

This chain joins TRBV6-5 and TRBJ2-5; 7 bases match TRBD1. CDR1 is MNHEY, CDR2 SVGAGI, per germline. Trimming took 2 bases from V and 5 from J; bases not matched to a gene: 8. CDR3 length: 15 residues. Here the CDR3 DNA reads TGTGCCAGCAGTTACCTTGGACAGGCCCACGAGACCCAGTACTTC. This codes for CASSYLGQAHETQYF.

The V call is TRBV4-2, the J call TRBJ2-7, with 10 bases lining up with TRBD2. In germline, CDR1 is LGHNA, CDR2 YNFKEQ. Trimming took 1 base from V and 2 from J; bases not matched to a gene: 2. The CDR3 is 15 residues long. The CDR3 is CASSQGTSGPYEQYF. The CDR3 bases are TGTGCCAGCAGCCAAGGGACTAGCGGACCCTACGAGCAGTACTTC.

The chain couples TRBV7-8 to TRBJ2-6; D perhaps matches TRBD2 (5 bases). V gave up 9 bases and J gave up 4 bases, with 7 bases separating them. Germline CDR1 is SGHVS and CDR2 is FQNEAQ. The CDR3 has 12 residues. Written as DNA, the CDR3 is TGTGCCAGTCGGGAAGGGGCCAACGTCCTGACTTTC. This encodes CASREGANVLTF. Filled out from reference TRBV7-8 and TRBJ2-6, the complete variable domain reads GAGVSQSPRYKVAKRGQDVALRCDPISGHVSLFWYQQALGQGPEFLTYFQNEAQLDKSGLPSDRFFAERPEGSVSTLKIQRTQQEDSAVYLCASREGANVLTFGAGSRLTVL.

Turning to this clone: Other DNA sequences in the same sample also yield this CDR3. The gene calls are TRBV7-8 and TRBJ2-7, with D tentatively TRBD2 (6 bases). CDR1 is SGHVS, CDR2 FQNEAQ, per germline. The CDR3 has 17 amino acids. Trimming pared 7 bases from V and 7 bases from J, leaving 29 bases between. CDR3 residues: CASTFRPGERVGREQYF. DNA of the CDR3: TGTGCCAGCACCTTCCGCCCGGGGGAGCGGGTGGGGAGGGAGCAGTACTTC.

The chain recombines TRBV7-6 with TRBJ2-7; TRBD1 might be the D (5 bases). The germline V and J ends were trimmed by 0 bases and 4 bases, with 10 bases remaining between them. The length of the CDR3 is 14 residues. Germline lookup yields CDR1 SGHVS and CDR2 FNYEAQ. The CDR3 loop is CASSLAVGVYEQYF. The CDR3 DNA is TGTGCCAGCAGCTTAGCAGTAGGGGTTTACGAGCAGTACTTC. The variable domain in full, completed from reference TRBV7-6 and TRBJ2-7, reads GAGVSQSPRYKVTKRGQDVALRCDPISGHVSLYWYRQALGQGPEFLTYFNYEAQQDKSGLPNDRFSAERPEGSISTLTIQRTEQRDSAMYRCASSLAVGVYEQYFGPGTRLTVT.

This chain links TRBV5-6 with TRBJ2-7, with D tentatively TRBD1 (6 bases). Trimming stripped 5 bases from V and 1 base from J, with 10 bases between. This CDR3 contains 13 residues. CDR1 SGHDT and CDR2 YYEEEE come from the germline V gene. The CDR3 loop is CASRSQGSYEQYF. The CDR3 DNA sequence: TGTGCCAGCAGATCACAGGGATCCTACGAGCAGTACTTC.

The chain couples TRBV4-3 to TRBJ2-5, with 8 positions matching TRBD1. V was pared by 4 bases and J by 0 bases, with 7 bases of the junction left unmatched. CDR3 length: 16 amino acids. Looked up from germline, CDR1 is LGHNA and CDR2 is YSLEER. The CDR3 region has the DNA TGCGCCAGCAGCCTCGGACAGGGTCCAAACCAAGAGACCCAGTACTTC. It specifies CASSLGQGPNQETQYF.

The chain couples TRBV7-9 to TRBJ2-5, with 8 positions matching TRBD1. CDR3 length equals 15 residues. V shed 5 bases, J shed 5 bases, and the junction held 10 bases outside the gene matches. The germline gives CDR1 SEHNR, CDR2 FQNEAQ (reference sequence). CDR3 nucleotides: TGTGCCAGCAGCCGACGGACAGGGAGGAATGAGACCCAGTACTTC. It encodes CASSRRTGRNETQYF.